This T cell receptor beta chain was profiled in a study of shared clonotypes between healthy human individuals. On the study more broadly: Per donor, CD8 memory used one plate, CD8 naive used two, CD4 memory used three and CD4 naive used three. Study results and caveats: Clonotype sharing among the donors was expected to vary with sequencing depth. Generally, naive subsets came out with larger estimated richness than memory subsets.

With 2 bases removed from V and 4 bases from J, the gap between germline ends came to 8 bases. The CDR3 is 13 residues long. Germline loops: CDR1 MNHEY, CDR2 SMNVEV (reference sequence). The material for each subset, its genomic DNA, was split evenly across several immunoSEQ plates. Using immunoSEQ multiplex PCR, the repertoire was profiled, and TCRdb retains in-frame clones only, with some absent. Here the sample spans approximately 810,000 clones, 85% to 95% being singletons. CD8 cells classed as naive were CD45RO-negative and positively selected for CCR7, excluding terminally differentiated effector memory CD45RA+ cells. As for this clone: What it binds is unknown.

This rearrangement joins TRBV27 to TRBJ1-2; D uncertain. This TCR came from a young man in good health. Sequencing was carried out using naive CD8+ T cells sorted from blood. Here the CDR3 reads CASSLGVGYGYTF. DNA for the CDR3: TGTGCCAGCAGTTTAGGTGTTGGCTATGGCTACACCTTC.